The entry that follows covers one T cell receptor (beta chain) sequence. The data are from a study of shared clonotypes between healthy human individuals. Study details: The cohort had a couple of women and a few men, ages 18 to 49. Per donor, CD8 memory used one plate, CD8 naive used two, CD4 memory used three and CD4 naive used three.

Sequencing was performed with immunoSEQ multiplex PCR; in TCRdb, only in-frame clones are kept and a portion is missing. The profile shows hundreds of thousands of clones, 55% to 85% of them singletons. CDR1 and CDR2 from the germline V gene are SGHVS and FQNEAQ. Trimming left V 3 bases short and J 2 bases short, with 14 bases between. This CDR3 has 16 residues. The receptor was isolated from a young woman in good health. Sequences were obtained from memory CD4+ T cells sorted from blood. Subset described: CD45RA-negative fraction. V gene TRBV7-8 combines with J gene TRBJ2-1; no clear D. CDR3 DNA sequence: TGTGCCAGCAGCTTTTCCAGGTATTTCCCCTACAATGAGCAGTTCTTC. Translated, it gives CASSFSRYFPYNEQFF. The full variable domain, rest sourced from reference TRBV7-8 and TRBJ2-1, is GAGVSQSPRYKVAKRGQDVALRCDPISGHVSLFWYQQALGQGPEFLTYFQNEAQLDKSGLPSDRFFAERPEGSVSTLKIQRTQQEDSAVYLCASSFSRYFPYNEQFFGPGTRLTVL.